Described below is a single T cell receptor beta chain sequence and its context. The record originates from a study of blood T cells in healthy people across ages. For the second PCR, which ran for roughly 6 to 11 cycles, a sample-barcoded 5' primer and a J-beta primer mix were used. TCRdb independently ran MiXCR on the 5' RACE reads; one entry per CDR3 protein. The repertoire holds about 640,000 distinct CDR3 sequences, with less than 45% as singletons. The clonotype originates from a man at least 80 years old in good health. Sequenced sample: blood.

The CDR3 sequence is CASSQSGGSYGYTF. The CDR3 DNA reads TGTGCCAGCAGCCAATCGGGGGGTTCCTATGGCTACACCTTC. The chain couples TRBV16 to TRBJ1-2; possible D gene TRBD1, 5 bases. The germline V and J ends were trimmed by 0 bases and 4 bases, with 9 bases remaining between them. This CDR3 region has 14 residues. Looked up from germline, CDR1 is KGHSY and CDR2 is FQNENV.